The 29 T cell receptor beta chains presented below share a single source sample, sequenced in a study of T cells in tumors after PD-1 blockade. The data were produced by immunoSEQ multiplex PCR, yet TCRdb's version contains in-frame clones alone and is incomplete. The table has about 59,000 clones, just under 80% seen once. This sample comprised PBMCs, obtained before anti-PD-1 treatment. These receptors all stem from a human donor with basal cell carcinoma.

The gene calls are TRBV7-6 and TRBJ2-5; TRBD2 matches 7 bases. The CDR3 has 11 residues. The junction had 1 base not matched to a gene; V was cut back by 5 bases and J by 7 bases. CDR1 and CDR2 (germline): SGHVS, FNYEAQ. The chain's CDR3 is CASSPGGTQYF. DNA for the CDR3: TGTGCCAGCAGCCCGGGGGGGACCCAGTACTTC.

The rearrangement uses TRBV5-4 and TRBJ2-7; TRBD2 might be the D (6 bases). Trimming took off 4 bases at V and 0 bases at J, with 17 bases between the two ends. Germline V gene sequence: CDR1 SGHNT, CDR2 YYREEE (reference sequence). The CDR3 is made up of 16 amino acids. The CDR3 spells CASSLGGESSSYEQYF. CDR3 sequence (DNA): TGTGCCAGCAGCCTAGGAGGGGAGTCAAGCTCCTACGAGCAGTACTTC.

This chain joins TRBV12-5 and TRBJ2-3; 7 bases align to TRBD1. The CDR3 covers 15 residues. With V trimmed by 5 bases and J by 0 bases, 5 bases remained unmatched. The germline V gene encodes CDR1 LGHNT and CDR2 FRNRAP. The CDR3 region is CASGPIQGSTDTQYF. For the CDR3, the DNA is TGTGCTAGTGGTCCGATACAGGGGAGCACAGATACGCAGTATTTT.

The chain recombines TRBV5-1 with TRBJ1-4, with D possibly matching TRBD1 (5 bases). CDR3 size: 14 residues. The germline CDR1 and CDR2 sequences are SGHRS and YFSETQ. Deletions cut 3 bases from V and 5 bases from J, with 11 bases between. The CDR3: CASSSGTLNEKLFF. The CDR3 DNA is TGCGCCAGCAGCTCCGGGACCCTAAATGAAAAACTGTTTTTT.

The chain links TRBV7-9 to TRBJ2-5; 8 bases match TRBD2. Trimming cost V 1 base and J 7 bases; bases outside gene matches: 8. The CDR3 has 15 amino acids. Per germline, CDR1 SEHNR and CDR2 FQNEAQ (reference sequence). CDR3 amino acids: CASSLEGLALATQYF. DNA of the CDR3: TGTGCCAGCAGCTTAGAAGGACTAGCCTTGGCGACCCAGTACTTC.

The chain couples TRBV29-1 to TRBJ1-1; D possibly corresponds to TRBD1 (5 bases). The CDR3 is made up of 12 amino acids. Looked up from germline, CDR1 is SQVTM and CDR2 is ANQGSEA. Trimming cost V 7 bases and J 5 bases, with 14 bases left between them. CDR3 loop: CSAGPGRTEAFF. The CDR3 bases are TGCAGCGCGGGGCCGGGCCGAACTGAAGCTTTCTTT.

The chain is built from TRBV7-9 and TRBJ2-3; TRBD2 is a possible D gene (6 bases). This CDR3 comprises 16 residues. Germline CDR1 is SEHNR and CDR2 is FQNEAQ (reference sequence). With 1 base removed from V and 4 bases from J, the gap between germline ends came to 15 bases. The CDR3: CASSLGGSGGADTQYF. In nucleotides, the CDR3 is TGTGCCAGCAGCTTAGGGGGTAGCGGAGGGGCAGATACGCAGTATTTT.

The chain carries TRBV19 and TRBJ1-3; D not resolved. Trimming pared 6 bases from V and 0 bases from J, leaving 6 bases between. The germline V gene has CDR1 LNHDA and CDR2 SQIVND (reference sequence). There are 13 residues in the CDR3. In nucleotides, the CDR3 is TGTGCCAGTAGACGGGTCTCTGGAAACACCATATATTTT. Translation: CASRRVSGNTIYF.

This rearrangement joins TRBV5-4 to TRBJ1-4; a weak D match, TRBD1 (5 bases). CDR1 and CDR2 (germline): SGHNT, YYREEE (reference sequence). V was pared by 4 bases and J by 8 bases, with 12 bases between. This CDR3 is 13 amino acids long. Written as DNA, the CDR3 is TGTGCCAGCAGCCCGCAGAGGGGCGAAAAACTGTTTTTT. It encodes CASSPQRGEKLFF.

This clone has a single count. The J gene is TRBJ1-1, the V gene TRBV30; D is uncertain. The CDR3 consists of 12 residues. CDR1 and CDR2 (germline): GTSNPN, SVGIG (reference sequence). The CDR3 here is CAHLRAGAEAFF. CDR3 DNA sequence: TGTGCTCACTTGCGGGCGGGAGCTGAAGCTTTCTTT.

The rearrangement joins TRBV27 to TRBJ2-3; perhaps D is TRBD1 or TRBD2 (5 bases each). The germline V gene encodes CDR1 MNHEY and CDR2 SMNVEV (reference sequence). The CDR3 runs 17 residues. V was shortened by 4 bases and J by 2 bases, with 19 bases between the two germline ends. CDR3 sequence (DNA): TGTGCCAGCAGTTCCAGATTGGGGGAACACTACACAGATACGCAGTATTTT. Translating gives CASSSRLGEHYTDTQYF.

The chain recombines TRBV11-3 with TRBJ2-1; D may be TRBD1 (6 bases). The germline V gene has CDR1 SGHNT and CDR2 YENEEA. The CDR3 runs to 13 residues. V lost 5 bases to trimming and J lost 9 bases, with 14 bases between them. The CDR3 here is CASSPGAGFEQFF. The DNA of the CDR3 is TGTGCCAGCAGCCCAGGGGCCGGGTTTGAGCAGTTCTTC. Looking up the rest from reference TRBV11-3 and TRBJ2-1 gives the full variable domain: EAGVVQSPRYKIIEKKQPVAFWCNPISGHNTLYWYLQNLGQGPELLIRYENEEAVDDSQLPKDRFSAERLKGVDSTLKIQPAELGDSAVYLCASSPGAGFEQFFGPGTRLTVL.

This chain links TRBV23-1 with TRBJ2-2; 7 bases agree with TRBD1. TRBV23-1 is recorded as an ORF, its role being uncertain. V trimming: 2 bases; J trimming: 5 bases; junction bases outside the gene matches: 11. The length of the CDR3 is 17 residues. CDR3: CASSQPTTGRGTGELFF. Here the CDR3 DNA reads TGCGCCAGCAGTCAACCGACGACAGGGCGAGGAACCGGGGAGCTGTTTTTT.

The rearrangement uses TRBV29-1 and TRBJ1-2; D not certain. Germline V gives CDR1 SQVTM, CDR2 ANQGSEA. V shed 2 bases and J shed 7 bases, with 11 bases lying between them. This CDR3 is 12 amino acids long. The CDR3 region is CSVESPGGGYTF. The DNA for the CDR3 is TGCAGCGTTGAATCGCCCGGAGGTGGCTACACCTTC.

The chain links TRBV7-2 to TRBJ2-1; D is perhaps TRBD2 (6 bases). V was cut by 5 bases and J by 0 bases, with 11 bases left in between. Germline V gene sequence: CDR1 SGHTA, CDR2 FQGNSA. The length of the CDR3 is 15 residues. For the CDR3, the DNA is TGTGCCAGCAGCCTCGTAGCGGACTCCTACAATGAGCAGTTCTTC. This gives the protein CASSLVADSYNEQFF.

The chain carries TRBV6-5 and TRBJ1-1; D is perhaps TRBD1 (5 bases). The germline V gene encodes CDR1 MNHEY and CDR2 SVGAGI. The CDR3 has 14 amino acids. V was pared by 6 bases and J by 1 base, with 12 bases between. Here the CDR3 DNA reads TGTGCCAGCAGAGGTACAGGATCGAACACTGAAGCTTTCTTT. Amino acids: CASRGTGSNTEAFF.

The chain's CDR3 is CASSLGMSSGNTIYF. CDR3 nucleotide sequence: TGCGCCAGCAGCTTGGGAATGAGCTCTGGAAACACCATATATTTT. The J gene is TRBJ1-3, the V gene TRBV5-1; D gene unclear. Trimming took off 0 bases at V and 0 bases at J, with 7 bases between the two ends. The CDR3 extends over 15 amino acids. Germline V gene data show CDR1 as SGHRS and CDR2 as YFSETQ.

The gene calls are TRBV3-1 (or the pseudogene TRBV3-2) and TRBJ1-6; D unclear. Germline V gene sequence: CDR1 LGHDT, CDR2 YNNKEL (reference sequence). Trimming shortened V by 4 bases and J by 13 bases, and 17 bases separated the two germline ends. This CDR3 has 14 residues. The CDR3 nucleotides read TGTGCCAGCAGCCCCCGGAGGATGCCGTCCCCCCTCCACTTT. This encodes CASSPRRMPSPLHF.

This chain connects TRBV7-9 to TRBJ2-2, with a weak D call TRBD2 (5 bases). The CDR3 totals 16 residues. The germline V gene encodes CDR1 SEHNR and CDR2 FQNEAQ (reference sequence). V dropped 3 bases and J dropped 8 bases, with 19 bases sitting between them. CDR3 bases: TGTGCCAGCAGCTTTGTCCCGGGATTAACTTTGGGGGAGCTGTTTTTT. This gives the protein CASSFVPGLTLGELFF. The entire variable domain, with the rest obtained from reference TRBV7-9 and TRBJ2-2, is as follows: DTGVSQNPRHKITKRGQNVTFRCDPISEHNRLYWYRQTLGQGPEFLTYFQNEAQLEKSRLLSDRFSAERPKGSFSTLEIQRTEQGDSAMYLCASSFVPGLTLGELFFGEGSRLTVL.

This rearrangement joins TRBV21-1 to TRBJ1-1; TRBD1 was called by the table and not checked on the DNA. TRBV21-1 is annotated as a pseudogene. The CDR3 loop spans 18 amino acids. Here the CDR3 reads CASSKAPDREGVTPEAFF. DNA of the CDR3: TGTGCCAGCAGCAAAGCTCCGGACAGGGAGGGGGTAACCCCTGAAGCTTTCTTT.

This chain links TRBV5-1 with TRBJ1-4; D is perhaps TRBD1 (5 bases). CDR3 length: 12 amino acids. V was cut by 3 bases and J by 7 bases, with 7 bases left in between. Germline values: CDR1 SGHRS, CDR2 YFSETQ. The CDR3 nucleotides are TGCGCCAGCAGCTCTACAGGTGAAAAACTGTTTTTT. Protein: CASSSTGEKLFF.

The gene calls are TRBV6-2 or TRBV6-3 and TRBJ2-1; D is tentatively TRBD1 or TRBD2 (6 bases each). CDR1 is MNHEY and CDR2 is SVGEGT in the germline V gene. Deletions cut 3 bases from V and 10 bases from J, with 19 bases between. The CDR3 covers 15 residues. The CDR3 spells CASSYLGGPSREQFF. The CDR3 DNA sequence: TGTGCCAGCAGTTATTTGGGGGGCCCGTCCCGGGAGCAGTTCTTC.

The chain combines TRBV30 with TRBJ1-1, with D hard to call. Trimming stripped 2 bases from V and 6 bases from J, with 13 bases between. This CDR3 region has 13 residues. Looked up from germline, CDR1 is GTSNPN and CDR2 is SVGIG (reference sequence). CDR3 DNA sequence: TGTGCCTGGAGTCCTATTGTGGCAGCTGAAGCTTTCTTT. It translates to CAWSPIVAAEAFF. Variable domain in full (rest from reference TRBV30 and TRBJ1-1): SQTIHQWPATLVQPVGSPLSLECTVEGTSNPNLYWYRQAAGRGLQLLFYSVGIGQISSEVPQNLSASRPQDRQFILSSKKLLLSDSGFYLCAWSPIVAAEAFFGQGTRLTVV.

J is TRBJ2-1 and V is TRBV9; a possible D gene is TRBD1 (5 bases). Trimming stripped 3 bases from V and 4 bases from J, with 8 bases between. CDR3 length equals 13 residues. Per germline, CDR1 SGDLS and CDR2 YYNGEE. The CDR3 spells CASSETGYNEQFF. The CDR3 region has the DNA TGTGCCAGCAGCGAAACAGGTTACAATGAGCAGTTCTTC.

This chain links TRBV7-6 with TRBJ2-7; D remains ambiguous. This CDR3 has 14 residues. V lost 1 base and J lost 7, with 14 bases in between. The germline V gene has CDR1 SGHVS and CDR2 FNYEAQ. CDR3 sequence (DNA): TGTGCCAGCAGCTTAGGCGAAGTGGATGGGGAGCAGTACTTC. Residues: CASSLGEVDGEQYF.

The chain is built from TRBV11-2 and TRBJ2-1; 15 bases agree with TRBD2. The length of the CDR3 is 18 residues. Germline V CDR1 and CDR2: SGHAT, FQNNGV. V lost 1 base to trimming and J lost 3 bases; unmatched junction nucleotides: 4. The CDR3 coding sequence is TGTGCCAGCAGCTTAGGGACTAGCGGGGGGGCCGGCTACAATGAGCAGTTCTTC. The encoded protein is CASSLGTSGGAGYNEQFF.

This clone showed up many times. The chain has TRBV25-1 and TRBJ1-1; 10 nucleotides agree with TRBD1. Looked up from germline, CDR1 is MGHDK and CDR2 is SYGVNS. The CDR3 spans 14 residues. The trim removed 4 bases at V and 3 bases at J, leaving 2 bases unmatched. The CDR3 reads CASSADRGHTEAFF. In DNA form, the CDR3 reads TGTGCCAGCAGTGCCGACAGGGGGCACACTGAAGCTTTCTTT.

This chain connects TRBV7-9 to TRBJ2-7; 7 positions agree with TRBD1. Per the germline V gene, CDR1 is SEHNR and CDR2 is FQNEAQ (reference sequence). The CDR3 runs 14 residues. V was pared by 3 bases and J by 0 bases, with 2 bases of the junction left unmatched. The CDR3 DNA follows: TGTGCCAGCAGCTTGGGACAGACCTCCTACGAGCAGTACTTC. This gives the protein CASSLGQTSYEQYF.

The gene calls are TRBV6-6 and TRBJ1-4, with a possible D match to TRBD1 (5 bases). This CDR3 contains 14 residues. V was pared by 6 bases and J by 2 bases, with 10 bases between. In germline, CDR1 is MNHNY, CDR2 SVGAGI (reference sequence). In nucleotides, the CDR3 is TGTGCCAGCAGCCAAGGGGAGACTAATGAAAAACTGTTTTTT. Its translation is CASSQGETNEKLFF.